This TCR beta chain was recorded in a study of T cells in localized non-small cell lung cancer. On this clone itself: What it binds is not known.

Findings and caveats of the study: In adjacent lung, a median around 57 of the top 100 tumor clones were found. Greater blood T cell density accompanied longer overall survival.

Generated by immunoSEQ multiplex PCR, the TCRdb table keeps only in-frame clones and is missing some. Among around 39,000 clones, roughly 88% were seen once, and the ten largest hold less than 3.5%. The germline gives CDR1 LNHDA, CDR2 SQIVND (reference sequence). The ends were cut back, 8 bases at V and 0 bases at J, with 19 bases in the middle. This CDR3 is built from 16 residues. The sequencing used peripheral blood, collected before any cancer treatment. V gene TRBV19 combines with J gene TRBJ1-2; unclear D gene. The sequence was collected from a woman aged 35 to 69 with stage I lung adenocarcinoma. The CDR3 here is CASLPTSGLPNYGYTF. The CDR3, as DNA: TGTGCCAGTCTTCCCACCTCCGGACTCCCTAACTATGGCTACACCTTC. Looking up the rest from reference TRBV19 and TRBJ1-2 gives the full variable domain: DGGITQSPKYLFRKEGQNVTLSCEQNLNHDAMYWYRQDPGQGLRLIYYSQIVNDFQKGDIAEGYSVSREKKESFPLTVTSAQKNPTAFYLCASLPTSGLPNYGYTFGSGTRLTVV.